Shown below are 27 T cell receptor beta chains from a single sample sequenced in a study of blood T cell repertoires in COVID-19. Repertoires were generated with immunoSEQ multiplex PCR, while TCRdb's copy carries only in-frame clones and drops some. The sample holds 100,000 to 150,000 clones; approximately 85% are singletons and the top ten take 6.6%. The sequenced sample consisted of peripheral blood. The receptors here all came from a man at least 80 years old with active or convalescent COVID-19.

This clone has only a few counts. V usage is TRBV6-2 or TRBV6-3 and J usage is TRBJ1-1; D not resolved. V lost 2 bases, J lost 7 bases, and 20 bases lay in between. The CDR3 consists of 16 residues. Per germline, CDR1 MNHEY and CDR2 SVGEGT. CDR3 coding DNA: TGTGCCAGCAGTTACCGTTACTCGGCCTCCGGGAATGAAGCTTTCTTT. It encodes CASSYRYSASGNEAFF.

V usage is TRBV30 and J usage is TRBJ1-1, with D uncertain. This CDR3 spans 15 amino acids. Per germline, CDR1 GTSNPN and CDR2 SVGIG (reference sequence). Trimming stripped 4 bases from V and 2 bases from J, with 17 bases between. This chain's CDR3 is CAWTVGERLNTEAFF. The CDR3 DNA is TGTGCCTGGACGGTGGGAGAGAGGCTTAACACTGAAGCTTTCTTT. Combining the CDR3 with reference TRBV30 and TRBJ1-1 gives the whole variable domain SQTIHQWPATLVQPVGSPLSLECTVEGTSNPNLYWYRQAAGRGLQLLFYSVGIGQISSEVPQNLSASRPQDRQFILSSKKLLLSDSGFYLCAWTVGERLNTEAFFGQGTRLTVV.

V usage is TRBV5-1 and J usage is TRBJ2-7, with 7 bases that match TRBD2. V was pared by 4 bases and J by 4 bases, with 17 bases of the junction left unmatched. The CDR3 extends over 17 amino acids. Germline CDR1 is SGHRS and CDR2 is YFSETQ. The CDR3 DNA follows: TGCGCCAGCAGCCCCGACCGGGGCGGGGGAGGGAAATACGAGCAGTACTTC. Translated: CASSPDRGGGGKYEQYF.

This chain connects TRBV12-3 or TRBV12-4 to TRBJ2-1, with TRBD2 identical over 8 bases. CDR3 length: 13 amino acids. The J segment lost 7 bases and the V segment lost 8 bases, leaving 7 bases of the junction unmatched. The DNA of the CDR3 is TGTGCCAGCGCCGTGACTAGCGCGAATGAGCAGTTCTTC. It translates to CASAVTSANEQFF.

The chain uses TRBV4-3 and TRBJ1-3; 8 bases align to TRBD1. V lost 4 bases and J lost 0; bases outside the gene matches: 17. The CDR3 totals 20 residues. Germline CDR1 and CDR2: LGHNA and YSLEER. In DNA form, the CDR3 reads TGCGCCAGCAGCCCCCACTCGAGGCAGGGGGCCTTTAGCTCTGGAAACACCATATATTTT. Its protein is CASSPHSRQGAFSSGNTIYF.

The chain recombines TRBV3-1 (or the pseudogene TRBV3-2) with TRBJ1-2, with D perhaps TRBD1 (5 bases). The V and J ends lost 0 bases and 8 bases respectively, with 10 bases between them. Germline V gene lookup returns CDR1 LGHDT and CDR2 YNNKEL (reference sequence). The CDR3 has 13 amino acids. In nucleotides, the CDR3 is TGTGCCAGCAGCCAAGACCCCAGGGCGGGCTACACCTTC. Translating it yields CASSQDPRAGYTF.

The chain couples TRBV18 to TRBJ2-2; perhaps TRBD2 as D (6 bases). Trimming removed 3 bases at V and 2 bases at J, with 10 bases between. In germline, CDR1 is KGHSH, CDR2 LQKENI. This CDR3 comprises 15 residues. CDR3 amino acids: CASSPRDSNTGELFF. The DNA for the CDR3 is TGTGCCAGCTCACCCCGGGACTCAAACACCGGGGAGCTGTTTTTT.

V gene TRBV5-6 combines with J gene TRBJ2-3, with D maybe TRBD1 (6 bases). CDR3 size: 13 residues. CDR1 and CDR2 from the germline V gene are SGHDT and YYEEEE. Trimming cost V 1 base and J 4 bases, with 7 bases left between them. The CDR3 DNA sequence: TGTGCCAGCAGCTTGAGGGGGTCAGATACGCAGTATTTT. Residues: CASSLRGSDTQYF.

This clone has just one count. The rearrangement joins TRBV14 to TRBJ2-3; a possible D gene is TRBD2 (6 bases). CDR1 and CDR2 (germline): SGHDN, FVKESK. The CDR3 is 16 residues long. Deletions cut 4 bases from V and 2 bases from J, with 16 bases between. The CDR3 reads CASSPLGLRSTDTQYF. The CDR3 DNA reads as TGTGCCAGCAGCCCCTTGGGACTCCGGTCCACAGATACGCAGTATTTT.

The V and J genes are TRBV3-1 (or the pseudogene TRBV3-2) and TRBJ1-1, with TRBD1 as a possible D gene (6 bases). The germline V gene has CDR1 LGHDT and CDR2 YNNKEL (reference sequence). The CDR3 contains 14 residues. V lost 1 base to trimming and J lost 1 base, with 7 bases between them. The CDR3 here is CASSQGGPNTEAFF. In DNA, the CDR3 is TGTGCCAGCAGCCAAGGGGGGCCGAACACTGAAGCTTTCTTT.

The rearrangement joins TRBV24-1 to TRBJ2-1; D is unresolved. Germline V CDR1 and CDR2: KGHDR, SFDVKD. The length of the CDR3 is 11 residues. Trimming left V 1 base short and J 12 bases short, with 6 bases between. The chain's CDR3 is CATSDLSGQFF. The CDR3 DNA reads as TGTGCCACCAGTGATTTATCGGGGCAGTTCTTC.

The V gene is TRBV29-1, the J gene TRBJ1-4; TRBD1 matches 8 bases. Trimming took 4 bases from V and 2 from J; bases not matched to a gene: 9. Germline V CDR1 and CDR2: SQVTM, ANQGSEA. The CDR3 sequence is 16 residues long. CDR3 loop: CSVVGQGASTNEKLFF. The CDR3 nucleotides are TGCAGCGTTGTTGGGCAGGGGGCGAGCACTAATGAAAAACTGTTTTTT.

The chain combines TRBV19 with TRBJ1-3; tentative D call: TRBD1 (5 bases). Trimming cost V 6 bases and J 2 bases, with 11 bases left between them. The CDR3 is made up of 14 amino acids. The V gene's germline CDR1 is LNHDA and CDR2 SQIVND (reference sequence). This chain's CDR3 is CASSLGGAGNTIYF. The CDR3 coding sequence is TGTGCCAGTAGCTTGGGGGGAGCTGGAAACACCATATATTTT.

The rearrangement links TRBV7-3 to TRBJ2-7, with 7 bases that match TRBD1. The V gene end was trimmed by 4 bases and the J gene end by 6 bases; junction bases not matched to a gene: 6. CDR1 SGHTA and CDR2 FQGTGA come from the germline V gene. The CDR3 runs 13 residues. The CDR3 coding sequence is TGTGCCAGCAGCTCACAGGGGTACGGCGAGCAGTACTTC. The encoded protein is CASSSQGYGEQYF.

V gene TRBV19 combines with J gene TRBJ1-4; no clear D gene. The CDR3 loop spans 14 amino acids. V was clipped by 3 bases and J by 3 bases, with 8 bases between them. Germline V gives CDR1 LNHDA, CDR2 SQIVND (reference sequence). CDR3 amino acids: CASSIHAANEKLFF. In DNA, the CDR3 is TGTGCCAGTAGTATTCATGCGGCTAATGAAAAACTGTTTTTT.

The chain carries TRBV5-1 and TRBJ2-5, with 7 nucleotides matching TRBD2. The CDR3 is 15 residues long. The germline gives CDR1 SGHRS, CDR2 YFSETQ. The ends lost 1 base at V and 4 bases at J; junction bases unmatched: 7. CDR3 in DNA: TGCGCCAGCAGCTTGTACCTGGGGGAGGGAGAGACCCAGTACTTC. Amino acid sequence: CASSLYLGEGETQYF.

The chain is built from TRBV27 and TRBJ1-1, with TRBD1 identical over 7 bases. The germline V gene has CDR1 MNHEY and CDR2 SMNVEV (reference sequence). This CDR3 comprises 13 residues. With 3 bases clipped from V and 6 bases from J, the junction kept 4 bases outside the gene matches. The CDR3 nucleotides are TGTGCCAGCAGTTTCCGCGACAGGGCTGAAGCTTTCTTT. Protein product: CASSFRDRAEAFF.

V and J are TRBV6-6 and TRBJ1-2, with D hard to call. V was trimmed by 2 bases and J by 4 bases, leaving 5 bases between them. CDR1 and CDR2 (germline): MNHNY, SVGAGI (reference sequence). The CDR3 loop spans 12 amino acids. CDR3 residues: CASSYIIYGYTF. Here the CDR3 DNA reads TGTGCCAGCAGTTACATCATCTATGGCTACACCTTC.

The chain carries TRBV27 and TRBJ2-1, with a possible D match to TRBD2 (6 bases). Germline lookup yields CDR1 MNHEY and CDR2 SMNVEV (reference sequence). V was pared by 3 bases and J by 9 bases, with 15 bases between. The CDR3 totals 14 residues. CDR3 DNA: TGTGCCAGCAGTTTGGGCGGGGCTCCAGGTGAGCAGTTCTTC. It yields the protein CASSLGGAPGEQFF.

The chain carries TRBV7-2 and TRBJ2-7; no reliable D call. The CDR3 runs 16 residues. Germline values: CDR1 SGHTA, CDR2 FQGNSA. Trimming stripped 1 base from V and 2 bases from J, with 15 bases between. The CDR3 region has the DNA TGTGCCAGCAGCTTAGGATGGGCGATGCTCACCTACGAGCAGTACTTC. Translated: CASSLGWAMLTYEQYF.

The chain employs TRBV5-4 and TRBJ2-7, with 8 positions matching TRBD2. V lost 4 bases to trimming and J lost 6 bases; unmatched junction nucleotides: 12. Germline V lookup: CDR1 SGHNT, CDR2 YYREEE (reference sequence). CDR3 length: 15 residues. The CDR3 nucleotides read TGTGCCAGCAGCCTGAAATTAAGCGGGAGCCCCGAGCAGTACTTC. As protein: CASSLKLSGSPEQYF.

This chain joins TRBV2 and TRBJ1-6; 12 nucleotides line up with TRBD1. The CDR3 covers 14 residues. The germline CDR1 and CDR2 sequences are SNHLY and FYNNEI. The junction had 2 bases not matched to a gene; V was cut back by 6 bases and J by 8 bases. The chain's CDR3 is CASRGTGGHSPLHF. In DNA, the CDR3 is TGTGCCAGCAGGGGGACAGGGGGCCATTCACCCCTCCACTTT.

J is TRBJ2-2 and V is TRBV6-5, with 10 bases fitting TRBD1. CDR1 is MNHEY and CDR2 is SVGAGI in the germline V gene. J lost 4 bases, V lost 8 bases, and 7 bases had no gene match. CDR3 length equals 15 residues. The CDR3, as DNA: TGTGCCAGCTCGACAGGGGGCTGGAGCACCGGGGAGCTGTTTTTT. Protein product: CASSTGGWSTGELFF.

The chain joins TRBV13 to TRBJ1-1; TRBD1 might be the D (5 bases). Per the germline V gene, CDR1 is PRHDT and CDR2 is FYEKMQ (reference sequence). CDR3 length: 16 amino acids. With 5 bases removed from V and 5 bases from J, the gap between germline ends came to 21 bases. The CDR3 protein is CASSLRLNQKGTEAFF. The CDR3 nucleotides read TGTGCCAGCAGCCTCCGGCTAAACCAAAAGGGGACTGAAGCTTTCTTT.

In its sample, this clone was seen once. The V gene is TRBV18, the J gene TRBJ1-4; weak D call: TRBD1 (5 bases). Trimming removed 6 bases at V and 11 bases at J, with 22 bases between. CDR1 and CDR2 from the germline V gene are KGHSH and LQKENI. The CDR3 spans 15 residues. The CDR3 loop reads CASSAPGRGTWKLFF. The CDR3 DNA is TGTGCCAGCTCTGCTCCGGGACGGGGGACGTGGAAACTGTTTTTT. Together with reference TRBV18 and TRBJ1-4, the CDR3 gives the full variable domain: NAGVMQNPRHLVRRRGQEARLRCSPMKGHSHVYWYRQLPEEGLKFMVYLQKENIIDESGMPKERFSAEFPKEGPSILRIQQVVRGDSAAYFCASSAPGRGTWKLFFGSGTQLSVL.

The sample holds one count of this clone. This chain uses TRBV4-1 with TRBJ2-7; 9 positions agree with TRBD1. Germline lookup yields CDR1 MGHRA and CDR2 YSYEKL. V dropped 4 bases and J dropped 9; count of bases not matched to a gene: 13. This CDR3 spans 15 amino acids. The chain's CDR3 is CASSPDFTGGAGQYF. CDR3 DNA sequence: TGCGCCAGCAGCCCCGACTTCACAGGGGGCGCAGGGCAGTACTTC.

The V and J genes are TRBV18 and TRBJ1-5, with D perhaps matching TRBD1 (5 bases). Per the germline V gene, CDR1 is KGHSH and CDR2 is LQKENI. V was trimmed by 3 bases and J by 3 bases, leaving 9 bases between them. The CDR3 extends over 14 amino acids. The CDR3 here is CASSPGGDNQPQHF. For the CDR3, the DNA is TGTGCCAGCTCACCTGGGGGGGACAATCAGCCCCAGCATTTT.